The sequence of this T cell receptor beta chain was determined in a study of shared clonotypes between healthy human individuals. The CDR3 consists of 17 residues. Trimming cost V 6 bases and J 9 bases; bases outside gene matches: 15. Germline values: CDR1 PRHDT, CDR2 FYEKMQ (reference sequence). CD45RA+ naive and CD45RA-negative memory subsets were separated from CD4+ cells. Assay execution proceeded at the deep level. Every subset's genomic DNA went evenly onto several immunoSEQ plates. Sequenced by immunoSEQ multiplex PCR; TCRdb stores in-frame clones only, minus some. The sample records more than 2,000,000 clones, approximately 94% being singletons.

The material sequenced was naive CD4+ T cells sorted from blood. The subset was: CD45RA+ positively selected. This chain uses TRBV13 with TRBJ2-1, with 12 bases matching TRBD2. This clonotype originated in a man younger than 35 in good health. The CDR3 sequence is CASSFLAGGPPSGEQFF. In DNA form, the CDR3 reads TGTGCCAGCAGTTTCCTAGCGGGAGGGCCCCCAAGCGGTGAGCAGTTCTTC.